This T cell receptor (beta chain) was captured in a study of blood T cell repertoires in COVID-19. Clones were sequenced by immunoSEQ multiplex PCR, and TCRdb holds only the in-frame ones, with some missing. The data show under 200,000 clones, approximately 85% seen once. The CDR3 is 12 residues long. With 5 bases removed from V and 2 bases from J, the gap between germline ends came to 7 bases. Germline CDR1 and CDR2: SEHNR and FQNEAQ (reference sequence). The sample taken for sequencing was peripheral blood. The sequence was collected from an elderly woman with acute or convalescent COVID-19. The chain links TRBV7-9 to TRBJ2-7; D call uncertain. CDR3 residues: CASSPRPYEQYF. The CDR3 DNA sequence: TGTGCCAGCAGCCCGCGCCCCTACGAGCAGTACTTC.